This entry describes one TCR beta chain. This sample was taken from a study of blood T cell repertoires in COVID-19. For the study at large: Material from acute and convalescent COVID-19 was sourced from the United States, Italy and Spain.

This CDR3 has 16 residues. The V and J ends lost 10 bases and 6 bases, in that order; junction bases with no gene match: 18. From germline, CDR1 is SGHRS and CDR2 YFSETQ. The method was immunoSEQ multiplex PCR; TCRdb's version includes in-frame clones alone and lacks a portion of them. Here the sample spans a few hundred thousand clones, approximately 91% being singletons. The chain couples TRBV5-1 to TRBJ1-2; 10 nucleotides agree with TRBD1. This receptor was obtained from a woman aged 25 to 39 who had been exposed to COVID-19. Sequences were obtained from PBMCs or T cells enriched from blood (not recorded which). The CDR3, as DNA: TGCGCCGGCGCTCCGTCCCCGGGACAGGGGTTGAATGGCTACACCTTC. Protein product: CAGAPSPGQGLNGYTF. Based on the CDR3 plus reference TRBV5-1 and TRBJ1-2, the full variable domain is KAGVTQTPRYLIKTRGQQVTLSCSPISGHRSVSWYQQTPGQGLQFLFEYFSETQRNKGNFPGRFSGRQFSNSRSEMNVSTLELGDSALYLCAGAPSPGQGLNGYTFGSGTRLTVV.